The sequence of this T cell receptor (beta chain) was determined in a study of T-cell reconstitution after alpha-beta-depleted transplantation in children. The J segment lost 0 bases and the V segment lost 1 base, leaving 6 bases of the junction unmatched. Germline CDR1 is MNHEY and CDR2 is SMNVEV (reference sequence). This CDR3 comprises 17 residues. Construction of the TCRbeta library involved unique molecular identifiers. TCRdb used MiXCR to reprocess the PCR reads, holding one entry per CDR3 protein. The sample has roughly 500,000 distinct CDR3 sequences, approximately 13% seen once; the top ten hold less than 6.5%.

Material: PBMCs from the stem cell graft donor, obtained from the stem cell graft. J is TRBJ1-5 and V is TRBV27; 7 positions match TRBD1. This receptor was obtained from a human donor who donated a stem cell graft to a child with combined immunodeficiency. The CDR3 DNA reads as TGTGCCAGCAGTTTATGGTCAGGGGGACATAGCAATCAGCCCCAGCATTTT. Residues: CASSLWSGGHSNQPQHF.